This T cell receptor (beta chain) was sequenced during a study of blood T cell repertoires in COVID-19. Clones were read by immunoSEQ multiplex PCR, and TCRdb kept only the in-frame ones, dropping some. The sample consists of about 300,000 clones, around nine tenths of them appearing once. The germline CDR1 and CDR2 sequences are SGHKS and YYEKEE (reference sequence). The CDR3 extends over 16 amino acids. Trimming took 4 bases from V and 2 from J, leaving 18 bases between them. The clonotype comes from a woman between 50 and 59 years old who had been exposed to COVID-19. The J gene is TRBJ1-2, the V gene TRBV5-5; TRBD1 is a possible D gene (5 bases). Sequencing was done on a sample of PBMCs or T cells enriched from blood (not recorded which). The CDR3: CASSLSDSTPNYGYTF. The CDR3 nucleotides are TGTGCCAGCAGCCTATCTGACAGTACACCAAACTATGGCTACACCTTC.